This T cell receptor (beta chain) was documented in a study of cytomegalovirus exposure and HLA in healthy donors. Study outcomes and limitations: Cytomegalovirus association was assigned to about 150 TCR beta chains.

The CDR3 totals 15 residues. Germline trimming cut 5 bases from V and 9 bases from J; bases unmatched to any gene: 16. In germline, CDR1 is SGHTA, CDR2 FQGNSA. Comment on this clone: What it recognizes is unknown.

Clones were sequenced by immunoSEQ multiplex PCR, and TCRdb holds only the in-frame ones, with some missing. The sample has about 54,000 clones, approximately 89% seen once. The sample consisted of PBMCs. The receptor was derived from a woman between 18 and 29 years old in good health and CMV-seropositive. The chain combines TRBV7-2 with TRBJ2-7, with 7 bases identical to TRBD2. The CDR3 protein is CASSPRRGTGGGQYF. Written as DNA, the CDR3 is TGTGCCAGCAGCCCCAGACGCGGGACGGGAGGCGGGCAGTACTTC. The full variable domain, in which reference TRBV7-2 and TRBJ2-7 provide the parts outside the CDR3, is GAGVSQSPSNKVTEKGKDVELRCDPISGHTALYWYRQSLGQGLEFLIYFQGNSAPDKSGLPSDRFSAERTGGSVSTLTIQRTQQEDSAVYLCASSPRRGTGGGQYFGPGTRLTVT.